This TCR beta chain stems from a study of T cells after yellow fever vaccination. In this sample, this clonotype turned up a few times. TCRdb independently ran MiXCR on the 5' RACE reads; one entry per CDR3 protein. The repertoire holds 150,000 or so distinct CDR3 sequences, with approximately 6.6% as singletons. The material was CD4+ T cells sorted from PBMCs, obtained 10 days after the yellow fever booster vaccination. The TCR sequence derives from a man aged 25-45 years who received the YFV17D yellow fever vaccine.

CDR3 amino acids: CAWRYTGFSYEQYF. In DNA form, the CDR3 reads TGTGCCTGGAGATACACAGGGTTCTCCTACGAGCAGTACTTC. J is TRBJ2-7 and V is TRBV30, with a tentative D call TRBD1 (6 bases). Germline CDR1 is GTSNPN and CDR2 is SVGIG (reference sequence). Trimming left V 3 bases short and J 0 bases short, with 12 bases between. The CDR3 runs to 14 residues.